These 4 T cell receptor beta chains came from one sample sequenced in a study of CD8+ T cells in alopecia areata. RNA was isolated and reverse transcribed to cDNA, the sequencing template. Sequencing used immunoSEQ multiplex PCR; TCRdb keeps in-frame clones, though not all of them. The sample includes roughly 200,000 clones, roughly 50% of them seen just once. Sample treatment: oral pan-JAK inhibitor, 5-10 mg twice daily. The specimen comprised CD8+ T cells sorted from blood, sampled at week 24, from a patient treated with tofacitinib. The receptors stem from a human donor with alopecia areata.

Concerning this clone: A much larger clone differs from this one at a single base, so this may be a read error. J is TRBJ2-5 and V is TRBV25-1; D is perhaps TRBD1 (6 bases). The J call is in doubt because the DNA end fits TRBJ2-7 better. Germline CDR1 and CDR2: MGHDK and SYGVNS. This CDR3 is 11 amino acids long. CDR3 nucleotide sequence: TGTGCCAGCAGACAGGGATACGAGCAGTACTTC. Its translation is CASRQGYEQYF.

The rearrangement uses TRBV5-4 and TRBJ1-6, with D maybe TRBD1 (5 bases). Per the germline V gene, CDR1 is SGHNT and CDR2 is YYREEE (reference sequence). V lost 6 bases and J 6 bases, leaving 13 bases between the germline ends. The CDR3 is made up of 14 amino acids. The CDR3 loop reads CASTDLGVNSPLHF. DNA for the CDR3: TGTGCCAGCACAGACCTGGGGGTTAATTCACCCCTCCACTTT.

The rearrangement joins TRBV11-2 to TRBJ2-7, with D possibly TRBD1 on 5 matching bases. The V end lost 5 bases, the J end lost 0 bases, and 17 bases lay between the germline ends. Per the germline V gene, CDR1 is SGHAT and CDR2 is FQNNGV. This CDR3 contains 16 residues. The CDR3 nucleotides are TGTGCCAGCAGCCCACTGGGCAGGACAAGCTCCTACGAGCAGTACTTC. Translating it yields CASSPLGRTSSYEQYF.

Only one count was recorded for this clone. This chain uses TRBV7-6 with TRBJ2-7; D ambiguous. The CDR3 has 16 residues. Germline V lookup: CDR1 SGHVS, CDR2 FNYEAQ. Trimming pared 1 base from V and 2 bases from J, leaving 15 bases between. The CDR3 loop is CASSLEGPGSTYEQYF. The CDR3 DNA reads as TGTGCCAGCAGCTTAGAAGGACCGGGCAGTACCTACGAGCAGTACTTC.